What follows are 19 T cell receptor beta chains derived from one specimen sequenced in a study of blood T cell repertoires in COVID-19. Sequencing was performed with immunoSEQ multiplex PCR; in TCRdb, only in-frame clones are kept and a portion is missing. The repertoire holds roughly 150,000 clones, with more than 75% as singletons. The sequenced sample consisted of peripheral blood. All receptors derive from a man between 60 and 70 years old with active or convalescent COVID-19.

The chain employs TRBV6-5 and TRBJ2-7; 8 bases fit TRBD1. The germline CDR1 and CDR2 sequences are MNHEY and SVGAGI. The CDR3 spans 15 residues. Trimming took 0 bases from V and 0 from J; bases not matched to a gene: 1. CDR3 bases: TGTGCCAGCAGTTACTCGGGGACAGGCTCCTACGAGCAGTACTTC. Its translation is CASSYSGTGSYEQYF.

The genes are TRBV3-1 (or the pseudogene TRBV3-2) and TRBJ2-7, with D possibly being TRBD1 (6 bases). Germline values: CDR1 LGHDT, CDR2 YNNKEL (reference sequence). The CDR3 covers 14 residues. V gave up 1 base and J gave up 7 bases, with 14 bases separating them. The DNA of the CDR3 is TGTGCCAGCAGCCAAGGACCACAGGGTTTGGAGCAGTACTTC. Translation: CASSQGPQGLEQYF.

The chain is built from TRBV24-1 and TRBJ1-5; 7 bases fit TRBD1. Per the germline V gene, CDR1 is KGHDR and CDR2 is SFDVKD. The CDR3 contains 16 residues. Trimming cost V 9 bases and J 3 bases; bases outside gene matches: 13. The CDR3 DNA reads TGTGCCACCTATAGGGGAGACAGGGAGGACAATCAGCCCCAGCATTTT. Translated: CATYRGDREDNQPQHF.

The chain has TRBV6-5 and TRBJ2-7; 7 positions match TRBD1. V dropped 5 bases and J dropped 4; count of bases not matched to a gene: 5. Germline V gives CDR1 MNHEY, CDR2 SVGAGI. The CDR3 sequence is 13 residues long. For the CDR3, the DNA is TGTGCCAGCAGTCTCGACAGGGCTTACGAGCAGTACTTC. It codes for CASSLDRAYEQYF.

Comments on this clone: The sample contains more than one DNA sequence encoding this CDR3. This rearrangement joins TRBV7-9 to TRBJ1-1; 8 nucleotides line up with TRBD1. The CDR3 loop spans 14 amino acids. Germline V gene sequence: CDR1 SEHNR, CDR2 FQNEAQ (reference sequence). Germline trimming cut 5 bases from V and 1 base from J; bases unmatched to any gene: 3. This CDR3 is CASSLGQGNTEAFF. The DNA of the CDR3 is TGTGCCAGCAGCCTCGGACAGGGGAACACTGAAGCTTTCTTT. The full variable domain, in which reference TRBV7-9 and TRBJ1-1 provide the parts outside the CDR3, is DTGVSQNPRHKITKRGQNVTFRCDPISEHNRLYWYRQTLGQGPEFLTYFQNEAQLEKSRLLSDRFSAERPKGSFSTLEIQRTEQGDSAMYLCASSLGQGNTEAFFGQGTRLTVV.

This chain links TRBV19 with TRBJ1-2, with 8 nucleotides matching TRBD1. V lost 0 bases, J lost 8 bases, and 8 bases stayed unmatched. The germline gives CDR1 LNHDA, CDR2 SQIVND (reference sequence). The CDR3 covers 15 residues. CDR3 sequence: CASSIDLQGAWGYTF. As DNA, the CDR3 is TGTGCCAGTAGTATAGATCTTCAGGGGGCGTGGGGCTACACCTTC.

The rearrangement uses TRBV10-1 and TRBJ1-5; perhaps TRBD1 as D (6 bases). The V gene lost 8 bases and the J gene lost 7 bases, with 15 bases spanning the gap. The CDR3 runs 13 residues. Germline CDR1 and CDR2: WNHNN and SYGVQD (reference sequence). This chain's CDR3 is CASQSQGNQPQHF. The CDR3 nucleotides are TGCGCCAGCCAAAGTCAGGGGAACCAGCCCCAGCATTTT.

The rearrangement joins TRBV3-1 (or the pseudogene TRBV3-2) to TRBJ2-3; D may be TRBD2 (7 bases). In germline, CDR1 is LGHDT, CDR2 YNNKEL (reference sequence). CDR3 length: 17 residues. Trimming took 1 base from V and 0 from J, leaving 14 bases between them. DNA of the CDR3: TGTGCCAGCAGCCAAGGAGAGGGGGGGGGAAGCACAGATACGCAGTATTTT. Protein sequence: CASSQGEGGGSTDTQYF.

This clone was picked up a small number of times. The chain has TRBV7-2 and TRBJ1-6; no reliable D call. Germline values: CDR1 SGHTA, CDR2 FQGNSA. The CDR3 covers 13 residues. Trimming removed 5 bases at V and 9 bases at J, with 11 bases between. The CDR3 nucleotides read TGTGCCAGCAGCGTTCCTAGGAGTTCACCCCTCCACTTT. It translates to CASSVPRSSPLHF.

The chain recombines TRBV2 with TRBJ2-7; D is undetermined. Between the trimmed V and J ends, which lost 10 bases and 1 base, there was a span of 20 bases. Per germline, CDR1 SNHLY and CDR2 FYNNEI. There are 15 residues in the CDR3. The CDR3 DNA is TGTGCCAAATTTTATACTCCGGAGATTTCCTACGAGCAGTACTTC. It specifies CAKFYTPEISYEQYF.

The chain couples TRBV5-1 to TRBJ1-6; D remains unclear. Germline V gene lookup returns CDR1 SGHRS and CDR2 YFSETQ. The germline V and J ends were trimmed by 2 bases and 7 bases, with 16 bases remaining between them. The CDR3 is 16 amino acids. The CDR3 spells CASSLNVGFLNSPLHF. The CDR3 DNA sequence: TGCGCCAGCAGCTTAAACGTCGGGTTTTTGAATTCACCCCTCCACTTT.

The rearrangement uses TRBV10-3 and TRBJ2-3; D may be TRBD2 (6 bases). The CDR3 has 15 residues. Trimming left V 4 bases short and J 2 bases short, with 13 bases between. Germline V CDR1 and CDR2: ENHRY, SYGVKD. The CDR3 DNA reads TGTGCCATCAGTGTTGGACTAAGCATCACAGATACGCAGTATTTT. Translation gives CAISVGLSITDTQYF.

The sample holds a few counts of this clone. The chain combines TRBV15 with TRBJ1-6; 9 nucleotides match TRBD1. From germline, CDR1 is LNHNV and CDR2 YYDKDF (reference sequence). The J segment lost 7 bases and the V segment lost 0 bases, leaving 10 bases of the junction unmatched. The CDR3 sequence is 18 residues long. CDR3 sequence (DNA): TGTGCCACCAGCAGAGATCTCCGGACAGGGGTAGGCAATTCACCCCTCCACTTT. This gives the protein CATSRDLRTGVGNSPLHF.

The V call is TRBV5-1, the J call TRBJ1-2, with TRBD1 matching 8 bases. The trim removed 2 bases at V and 2 bases at J, leaving 5 bases unmatched. This CDR3 is 15 amino acids long. The V gene's germline CDR1 is SGHRS and CDR2 YFSETQ. This CDR3 reads CASSLQGEANYGYTF. The CDR3 coding sequence is TGCGCCAGCAGCTTACAGGGGGAGGCCAACTATGGCTACACCTTC.

The chain carries TRBV19 and TRBJ2-3; 10 bases are shared with TRBD2. Looked up from germline, CDR1 is LNHDA and CDR2 is SQIVND (reference sequence). V shed 8 bases and J 4 bases; nucleotides not matched to a gene: 6. CDR3 length: 14 residues. The chain's CDR3 is CASRSGRAADTQYF. CDR3 coding DNA: TGTGCCAGTCGAAGCGGGAGGGCCGCAGATACGCAGTATTTT.

The CDR3 sequence is CASSPNPTGSDSPLHF. The CDR3 DNA reads as TGCGCCAGCAGCCCGAACCCGACAGGGTCAGATTCACCCCTCCACTTT. This chain joins TRBV5-1 and TRBJ1-6; TRBD1 matches 7 bases. Per the germline V gene, CDR1 is SGHRS and CDR2 is YFSETQ. The CDR3 consists of 16 residues. Trimming cost V 4 bases and J 8 bases; bases outside gene matches: 12. Looking up the rest from reference TRBV5-1 and TRBJ1-6 gives the full variable domain: KAGVTQTPRYLIKTRGQQVTLSCSPISGHRSVSWYQQTPGQGLQFLFEYFSETQRNKGNFPGRFSGRQFSNSRSEMNVSTLELGDSALYLCASSPNPTGSDSPLHFGNGTRLTVT.

In DNA, the CDR3 is TGCGCCAGCAGCTTGAGCTTAGCGGGAGGCAATGAGCAGTTCTTC. The encoded protein is CASSLSLAGGNEQFF. The chain is built from TRBV5-1 and TRBJ2-1, with 10 bases identical to TRBD2. Unmatched junction bases numbered 4, after V lost 1 base and J lost 6 bases. Germline loops: CDR1 SGHRS, CDR2 YFSETQ. This CDR3 comprises 15 residues. The full variable domain, in which reference TRBV5-1 and TRBJ2-1 provide the parts outside the CDR3, is KAGVTQTPRYLIKTRGQQVTLSCSPISGHRSVSWYQQTPGQGLQFLFEYFSETQRNKGNFPGRFSGRQFSNSRSEMNVSTLELGDSALYLCASSLSLAGGNEQFFGPGTRLTVL.

The chain recombines TRBV6-2 or TRBV6-3 with TRBJ2-5; D possibly corresponds to TRBD1 (6 bases). Trimming took 2 bases from V and 2 from J, leaving 12 bases between them. This CDR3 is 15 amino acids long. Germline CDR1 and CDR2: MNHEY and SVGEGT. CDR3: CASSYHLGQQETQYF. CDR3 in DNA: TGTGCCAGCAGTTACCACCTGGGACAACAAGAGACCCAGTACTTC.

In this sample, this clone turned up once. The CDR3 region is CASSYGDRMNTEAFF. The CDR3 DNA reads as TGTGCCAGCAGTTATGGGGACAGAATGAACACTGAAGCTTTCTTT. V usage is TRBV6-6 and J usage is TRBJ1-1; TRBD1 matches 7 bases. CDR1 and CDR2 from the germline V gene are MNHNY and SVGAGI (reference sequence). The CDR3 sequence is 15 residues long. Unmatched junction bases numbered 4, after V lost 3 bases and J lost 0 bases.